One and the same sample provided the 27 T cell receptor beta chains below, sequenced in a study of T cell repertoires in cytomegalovirus infection (dated by TCRdb to between 2017 and 2020). For sequencing, an Illumina HiSeq 1500 was employed. TCRdb cleaned the public reads at Q25 with fastp, built clones with MiXCR and kept in-frame beta chains. Every distinct CDR3 protein forms one entry, paired with its most common genes and DNA. The sample yields 170,000 or so distinct CDR3 sequences; 13% to 15% were counted once. Jointly, the top ten make up 20% to 30% of the sample. The sequencing sample was made of PBMCs. Receptors were obtained from a human donor in good health (CMV status not recorded). Some clones in this sample may be carry-over from other donors' samples.

This clonotype was recorded at least ten times. This chain links TRBV7-3 with TRBJ2-4; D possibly uses TRBD1 or TRBD2 (5 bases each). CDR3 length: 13 residues. The germline V gene encodes CDR1 SGHTA and CDR2 FQGTGA. V shed 4 bases and J shed 9 bases, with 13 bases lying between them. CDR3 amino acids: CASSSDARGIQYF. In DNA form, the CDR3 reads TGTGCCAGCAGCTCGGACGCGAGGGGCATTCAGTACTTC.

The CDR3 spells CASSLGRGPQHF. The CDR3 DNA reads TGTGCCAGCAGCTTGGGACGGGGACCCCAGCATTTT. This chain joins TRBV5-4 and TRBJ1-5; D is ambiguous. CDR1 SGHNT and CDR2 YYREEE come from the germline V gene (reference sequence). CDR3 length: 12 residues. V dropped 0 bases and J dropped 10 bases, with 8 bases sitting between them.

The chain joins TRBV19 to TRBJ2-6, with D unresolved. This CDR3 has 14 amino acids. Germline CDR1 and CDR2: LNHDA and SQIVND (reference sequence). V shed 3 bases and J shed 3 bases, with 6 bases lying between them. CDR3 loop: CASSIEFGANVLTF. For the CDR3, the DNA is TGTGCCAGTAGTATCGAGTTTGGGGCCAACGTCCTGACTTTC.

This clonotype was seen only a few times. The chain's CDR3 is CASSPDSTSNQPQHF. CDR3 nucleotide sequence: TGTGCCAGCAGCCCGGACAGCACTAGCAATCAGCCCCAGCATTTT. The chain carries TRBV2 and TRBJ1-5; maybe TRBD1 (6 bases). Germline CDR1 and CDR2: SNHLY and FYNNEI. V lost 6 bases to trimming and J lost 0 bases, with 12 bases between them. This CDR3 has 15 residues.

This clonotype was counted many times. This rearrangement joins TRBV4-2 to TRBJ1-1, with no clear D. Germline CDR1 and CDR2: LGHNA and YNFKEQ. V lost 1 base and J lost 4, with 10 bases in between. This CDR3 is 14 amino acids long. In DNA form, the CDR3 reads TGTGCCAGCAGCCAAGGGTCTCCTATCACTGAAGCTTTCTTT. As protein: CASSQGSPITEAFF.

This clonotype was picked up a small number of times. The rearrangement joins TRBV6-2 or TRBV6-3 to TRBJ2-2, with 8 bases fitting TRBD2. The V segment lost 4 bases and the J segment 4 bases; nucleotides outside the gene matches: 8. Per the germline V gene, CDR1 is MNHEY and CDR2 is SVGEGT. The CDR3 totals 16 residues. The CDR3 bases are TGTGCCAGCAGTTTCCGCGGCGGGGGGCTCACCGGGGAGCTGTTTTTT. It translates to CASSFRGGGLTGELFF.

J is TRBJ1-5 and V is TRBV7-2, with TRBD1 as a possible D gene (5 bases). The V end lost 3 bases, the J end lost 7 bases, and 13 bases lay between the germline ends. This CDR3 has 14 residues. Germline CDR1 and CDR2: SGHTA and FQGNSA. CDR3 nucleotide sequence: TGTGCCAGCAGCTTGACGACGGGGGAGCAGCCCCAGCATTTT. It is translated as CASSLTTGEQPQHF.

A remark on this clonotype: A junction end diverges from the germline sequence, so it may reflect a read error. The chain carries TRBV28 and TRBJ2-1; possible D gene TRBD1, 5 bases. CDR1 and CDR2 (germline): MDHEN, SYDVKM. This CDR3 has 13 amino acids. The CDR3: CTSRETARAEQFF. The CDR3 DNA follows: TGTACCAGCAGGGAAACGGCGCGAGCCGAGCAGTTCTTC.

This clonotype has a handful of counts. This chain connects TRBV7-9 to TRBJ2-3, with unresolved D. The CDR3 has 16 amino acids. The germline V gene has CDR1 SEHNR and CDR2 FQNEAQ (reference sequence). The ends were cut back, 7 bases at V and 1 base at J, with 18 bases in the middle. The CDR3 protein is CASTSNIGKRTDTQYF. In DNA form, the CDR3 reads TGTGCCAGCACCTCGAATATTGGGAAACGCACAGATACGCAGTATTTT. The whole variable domain, filled in from reference TRBV7-9 and TRBJ2-3, reads DTGVSQNPRHKITKRGQNVTFRCDPISEHNRLYWYRQTLGQGPEFLTYFQNEAQLEKSRLLSDRFSAERPKGSFSTLEIQRTEQGDSAMYLCASTSNIGKRTDTQYFGPGTRLTVL.

At least ten counts were recorded for this clonotype. This sequence joins TRBV12-3 or TRBV12-4 and TRBJ2-7; 12 bases match TRBD1. Trimming removed 6 bases from V and 9 bases from J; junction bases left unmatched: 12. The length of the CDR3 is 15 residues. The CDR3 DNA reads TGTGCCAGCAGGGTCGCGGGACAGGGGGCTTCCAGGCAGTACTTC. This translates into CASRVAGQGASRQYF.

This chain uses TRBV7-9 with TRBJ1-2, with D maybe TRBD1 (5 bases). CDR3 length: 12 residues. V lost 5 bases and J lost 7, with 11 bases in between. Germline assignment: CDR1 SEHNR and CDR2 FQNEAQ (reference sequence). The CDR3 coding sequence is TGTGCCAGCAGCCAGGGTATCACTGGCTACACCTTC. It yields the protein CASSQGITGYTF.

This clonotype was seen at least ten times. The chain links TRBV7-9 to TRBJ2-1, with 9 nucleotides matching TRBD2. V trimming: 5 bases; J trimming: 3 bases; junction bases outside the gene matches: 8. The V gene's germline CDR1 is SEHNR and CDR2 FQNEAQ (reference sequence). The CDR3 has 16 amino acids. The CDR3 nucleotides are TGTGCCAGCAGCCTAATCGGACTAGCGAACTACAATGAGCAGTTCTTC. Its translation: CASSLIGLANYNEQFF. The full variable domain, its missing parts supplied by reference TRBV7-9 and TRBJ2-1, is DTGVSQNPRHKITKRGQNVTFRCDPISEHNRLYWYRQTLGQGPEFLTYFQNEAQLEKSRLLSDRFSAERPKGSFSTLEIQRTEQGDSAMYLCASSLIGLANYNEQFFGPGTRLTVL.

This clonotype has a count of ten or more. The chain couples TRBV20-1 to TRBJ2-5, with TRBD2 matching 7 bases. The V gene's germline CDR1 is DFQATT and CDR2 SNEGSKA (reference sequence). The CDR3 sequence is 14 residues long. The V and J ends lost 3 bases and 4 bases, in that order; junction bases with no gene match: 8. CDR3 DNA: TGCAGTGCTAGCGGCGGCGGGAGAGGAGAGACCCAGTACTTC. This encodes CSASGGGRGETQYF.

This clonotype was counted a few times. The chain couples TRBV7-2 to TRBJ1-1; 7 bases are a match to TRBD1. This CDR3 region has 14 residues. Germline CDR1 is SGHTA and CDR2 is FQGNSA. J lost 4 bases, V lost 5 bases, and 7 bases had no gene match. The CDR3 reads CASSARQGGTEAFF. Here the CDR3 DNA reads TGTGCCAGCAGCGCCCGACAGGGAGGCACTGAAGCTTTCTTT. Full variable domain (missing parts from reference TRBV7-2 and TRBJ1-1): GAGVSQSPSNKVTEKGKDVELRCDPISGHTALYWYRQSLGQGLEFLIYFQGNSAPDKSGLPSDRFSAERTGGSVSTLTIQRTQQEDSAVYLCASSARQGGTEAFFGQGTRLTVV.

This clonotype was picked up a small number of times. This chain uses TRBV18 with TRBJ1-1; D is undetermined. The CDR3 is 15 residues long. Trimming removed 4 bases at V and 1 base at J, with 13 bases between. The germline V gene has CDR1 KGHSH and CDR2 LQKENI. CDR3 residues: CASSRVGQTNTEAFF. CDR3 nucleotide sequence: TGTGCCAGCTCACGAGTGGGCCAGACGAACACTGAAGCTTTCTTT.

The chain carries TRBV4-2 and TRBJ2-6; D may be TRBD2 (6 bases). The CDR3 length is 16 residues. The V end was cut by 0 bases, the J end by 0 bases, with 6 bases between. Germline V gene sequence: CDR1 LGHNA, CDR2 YNFKEQ. The CDR3 sequence is CASSQDGSSGANVLTF. The DNA for the CDR3 is TGTGCCAGCAGCCAAGACGGGAGCTCTGGGGCCAACGTCCTGACTTTC.

This clonotype has at least ten counts. The chain employs TRBV12-3 or TRBV12-4 and TRBJ1-1; maybe TRBD1 (6 bases). V was clipped by 3 bases and J by 6 bases, with 17 bases between them. The CDR3 covers 15 residues. CDR3 coding DNA: TGTGCCAGCAGTTTGCAGGGCACAGGGTCCGCTGAAGCTTTCTTT. Protein: CASSLQGTGSAEAFF.

This clonotype was recorded many times. The chain carries TRBV7-8 and TRBJ2-7; no definite D call. The CDR3 loop spans 13 amino acids. Germline CDR1 SGHVS, CDR2 FQNEAQ. The V end was cut by 0 bases, the J end by 3 bases, with 6 bases between. This CDR3 is CASSLALIYEQYF. The CDR3 nucleotides read TGTGCCAGCAGCTTAGCTCTGATCTACGAGCAGTACTTC.

This clonotype was counted between two and nine times. The chain combines TRBV5-1 with TRBJ2-5; 9 positions match TRBD2. V lost 0 bases and J lost 5; bases outside the gene matches: 8. The germline V gene has CDR1 SGHRS and CDR2 YFSETQ. The CDR3 totals 16 residues. In nucleotides, the CDR3 is TGCGCCAGCAGCTTGGAGAGCGGGGGGAAGTTTGAGACCCAGTACTTC. Its protein product is CASSLESGGKFETQYF.

The chain links TRBV19 to TRBJ2-1; D gene uncertain. Trimming removed 1 base from V and 3 bases from J, with 10 bases in between. The V gene's germline CDR1 is LNHDA and CDR2 SQIVND (reference sequence). This CDR3 spans 15 amino acids. The CDR3 loop reads CASSIGTKDYNEQFF. CDR3 bases: TGTGCCAGTAGTATAGGGACCAAAGACTACAATGAGCAGTTCTTC.

The table lists this clonotype with many counts. This chain links TRBV5-1 with TRBJ1-2, with TRBD1 identical over 8 bases. Germline loops: CDR1 SGHRS, CDR2 YFSETQ. CDR3 size: 14 residues. This CDR3 is CASRQTGDVYGYTF. CDR3 coding DNA: TGCGCTTCCAGACAGACAGGGGATGTCTATGGCTACACCTTC.

The rearrangement links TRBV20-1 to TRBJ2-5, with TRBD2 as a possible D gene (5 bases). Deletions cut 6 bases from V and 4 bases from J, with 24 bases between. The CDR3 extends over 16 amino acids. Germline values: CDR1 DFQATT, CDR2 SNEGSKA (reference sequence). For the CDR3, the DNA is TGCAGTGCCTTCGCCGCACGGGGAAGGAGCCCAGAGACCCAGTACTTC. Protein product: CSAFAARGRSPETQYF.

Only a few counts were recorded for this clonotype. This chain links TRBV6-5 with TRBJ2-7, with a possible D match to TRBD1 (6 bases). The V gene's germline CDR1 is MNHEY and CDR2 SVGAGI. Trimming took off 2 bases at V and 7 bases at J, with 9 bases between the two ends. CDR3 length equals 12 residues. The CDR3 DNA is TGTGCCAGCAGTTACGGACAGAATGAGCAGTACTTC. Translating it yields CASSYGQNEQYF.

A few counts support this clonotype. The chain combines TRBV5-1 with TRBJ2-3, with TRBD2 as a possible D gene (5 bases). V lost 1 base and J 4 bases, leaving 16 bases between the germline ends. This CDR3 is 16 amino acids long. Germline V gene sequence: CDR1 SGHRS, CDR2 YFSETQ. The CDR3, as DNA: TGCGCCAGCAGCTTGTCCACCGGACTCCCACCAGATACGCAGTATTTT. Encoded protein: CASSLSTGLPPDTQYF.

This clonotype was seen many times. The chain couples TRBV7-2 to TRBJ2-1; 11 bases are shared with TRBD2. The CDR3 loop spans 21 amino acids. Germline V gene sequence: CDR1 SGHTA, CDR2 FQGNSA. V gave up 5 bases and J gave up 2 bases; unmatched junction bases: 20. This chain's CDR3 is CASSPYGSGTSGMSAYNEQFF. The DNA of the CDR3 is TGTGCCAGCAGCCCCTATGGGTCCGGGACTAGCGGAATGAGCGCCTACAATGAGCAGTTCTTC.

The chain has TRBV7-9 and TRBJ2-7, with TRBD2 as a possible D gene (6 bases). Germline V CDR1 and CDR2: SEHNR, FQNEAQ (reference sequence). This CDR3 has 18 amino acids. The V and J ends lost 3 bases and 1 base respectively, with 22 bases between them. The CDR3 DNA follows: TGTGCCAGCAGCTTGGACGGGAGTTGGCGTTTTGATTCCTACGAGCAGTACTTC. Its protein product is CASSLDGSWRFDSYEQYF. The whole variable domain, filled in from reference TRBV7-9 and TRBJ2-7, reads DTGVSQNPRHKITKRGQNVTFRCDPISEHNRLYWYRQTLGQGPEFLTYFQNEAQLEKSRLLSDRFSAERPKGSFSTLEIQRTEQGDSAMYLCASSLDGSWRFDSYEQYFGPGTRLTVT.

This clonotype showed up just a few times. The CDR3 DNA follows: TGTGCCAGCAGTCCTCGGGGGGGCGCCTACAATGAGCAGTTCTTC. It translates to CASSPRGGAYNEQFF. The chain has TRBV12-3 or TRBV12-4 and TRBJ2-1, with 8 bases aligning to TRBD2. Losses at the gene ends were 5 bases for V and 2 bases for J; bases not matched to a gene: 5. The CDR3 covers 15 residues.